The 15 T cell receptor beta chains below come from one sample, sequenced in a study of T-cell reconstitution after alpha-beta-depleted transplantation in children. Study observations and caveats: Reported findings indicate that, about two months after transplant, alpha-beta T cells came from several hundred expanded clones, which were derived from non-depleted graft cells.

Their target antigens are unknown. TCRbeta library preparation incorporated unique molecular identifiers. TCRdb re-called the PCR reads through MiXCR, storing one row per CDR3 protein. The table has about 32,000 distinct CDR3 sequences, over 6.5% seen once; the top ten hold around 26%. The material sequenced was peripheral blood, taken 60 days after TCRalphabeta/CD19-depleted stem cell transplant. These receptors originate from a child younger than two who had a stem cell transplant for acute myeloid leukemia, so the T cells may come from the graft donor.

This clonotype was recorded many times. This chain links TRBV5-1 with TRBJ1-1; no definite D call. CDR3 length: 17 residues. Germline loops: CDR1 SGHRS, CDR2 YFSETQ. Trimming removed 0 bases at V and 1 base at J, with 16 bases between. CDR3 in amino acids: CASSLDGWQRSNTEAFF. The CDR3 DNA reads as TGCGCCAGCAGCTTGGACGGGTGGCAAAGGTCGAACACTGAAGCTTTCTTT.

This clonotype was observed many times. This chain links TRBV7-6 with TRBJ1-1; D gene ambiguous. Trimming left V 3 bases short and J 1 base short, with 6 bases between. This CDR3 spans 13 amino acids. The germline gives CDR1 SGHVS, CDR2 FNYEAQ. The CDR3 region is CASSFGGNTEAFF. CDR3 coding DNA: TGTGCCAGCAGCTTCGGCGGGAACACTGAAGCTTTCTTT.

This clonotype was seen ten or more times. The rearrangement joins TRBV20-1 to TRBJ1-4, with 7 nucleotides matching TRBD1. V lost 5 bases, J lost 0 bases, and 6 bases stayed unmatched. CDR3 length: 15 amino acids. The germline gives CDR1 DFQATT, CDR2 SNEGSKA (reference sequence). DNA for the CDR3: TGCAGTGCTCAGGACAGGTCCGCAACTAATGAAAAACTGTTTTTT. Protein: CSAQDRSATNEKLFF.

This clonotype was detected ten times or more. The chain links TRBV20-1 to TRBJ1-3; a weak D match, TRBD1 (5 bases). CDR3 size: 15 residues. CDR1 and CDR2 (germline): DFQATT, SNEGSKA (reference sequence). V lost 5 bases and J lost 0, with 14 bases in between. Written as DNA, the CDR3 is TGCAGTGCTTTTAGAGGGGCTTACTCTGGAAACACCATATATTTT. Protein sequence: CSAFRGAYSGNTIYF.

This clonotype was found many times. The CDR3: CSANPGRERTQYF. DNA for the CDR3: TGCAGTGCTAATCCGGGCCGGGAGCGGACCCAGTACTTC. This chain links TRBV20-1 with TRBJ2-5; a weak D match, TRBD2 (6 bases). From germline, CDR1 is DFQATT and CDR2 SNEGSKA (reference sequence). Trimming pared 4 bases from V and 7 bases from J, leaving 16 bases between. CDR3 length: 13 residues.

Ten or more counts support this clonotype. The chain joins TRBV5-1 to TRBJ2-1, with D perhaps given as TRBD1 or TRBD2 (5 bases each). Germline CDR1 is SGHRS and CDR2 is YFSETQ. This CDR3 has 17 amino acids. Between the trimmed V and J ends, which lost 4 bases and 6 bases, there was a span of 23 bases. The CDR3 bases are TGCGCCAGCAGCCAAACGACGGGACGCCCGTTGTGCAATGAGCAGTTCTTC. Amino acids: CASSQTTGRPLCNEQFF.

This clonotype was seen at least ten times. This rearrangement joins TRBV6-1 to TRBJ1-5; D might be TRBD1 (5 bases). The CDR3 is 16 residues long. The V gene lost 4 bases and the J gene lost 0 bases, with 13 bases spanning the gap. Germline CDR1 MNHNS, CDR2 SASEGT. The DNA of the CDR3 is TGTGCCAGCAGTGGATGGGACGGGGATAGCAATCAGCCCCAGCATTTT. Translation gives CASSGWDGDSNQPQHF.

This clonotype was recorded at least ten times. This chain links TRBV12-3 or TRBV12-4 with TRBJ2-7, with D perhaps TRBD2 (6 bases). This CDR3 spans 14 amino acids. V dropped 5 bases and J dropped 3 bases, with 14 bases sitting between them. CDR3 nucleotide sequence: TGTGCCAGCAGTGGGGGGATGGGCCTCTACGAGCAGTACTTC. It codes for CASSGGMGLYEQYF.

Many counts were recorded for this clonotype. The chain recombines TRBV27 with TRBJ1-1, with D possibly being TRBD1 (6 bases). Trimming shortened V by 5 bases and J by 2 bases, and 12 bases separated the two germline ends. The length of the CDR3 is 14 residues. CDR1 MNHEY and CDR2 SMNVEV come from the germline V gene (reference sequence). The CDR3 loop reads CASSPIRGNTEAFF. Written as DNA, the CDR3 is TGTGCCAGCAGTCCTATCAGGGGAAACACTGAAGCTTTCTTT.

The sample holds many counts of this clonotype. V and J are TRBV28 and TRBJ2-5; D possibly uses TRBD1 or TRBD2 (5 bases each). The CDR3 runs 14 residues. Per the germline V gene, CDR1 is MDHEN and CDR2 is SYDVKM. Trimming took 5 bases from V and 1 from J, leaving 11 bases between them. CDR3 residues: CASSPRDVQETQYF. In nucleotides, the CDR3 is TGTGCCAGCAGTCCACGGGACGTCCAAGAGACCCAGTACTTC. The full variable domain, in which reference TRBV28 and TRBJ2-5 provide the parts outside the CDR3, is DVKVTQSSRYLVKRTGEKVFLECVQDMDHENMFWYRQDPGLGLRLIYFSYDVKMKEKGDIPEGYSVSREKKERFSLILESASTNQTSMYLCASSPRDVQETQYFGPGTRLLVL.

This clonotype has at least ten counts. The chain carries TRBV28 and TRBJ1-5; 7 nucleotides match TRBD1. V trimming: 3 bases; J trimming: 0 bases; junction bases outside the gene matches: 14. The CDR3 sequence is 19 residues long. CDR1 is MDHEN, CDR2 SYDVKM, per germline. The CDR3 bases are TGTGCCAGCAGTTTCGCCCCACAGGGGAAGGGGTATAGCAATCAGCCCCAGCATTTT. It specifies CASSFAPQGKGYSNQPQHF.

There are many counts of this clonotype. The chain has TRBV20-1 and TRBJ2-7; D uncertain. Trimming took 1 base from V and 4 from J, leaving 2 bases between them. Germline V lookup: CDR1 DFQATT, CDR2 SNEGSKA (reference sequence). The CDR3 sequence is 10 residues long. The CDR3 DNA reads TGCAGTGCTAGAGCTTACGAGCAGTACTTC. Translating it yields CSARAYEQYF.

This clonotype was detected many times. The gene calls are TRBV28 and TRBJ2-1; 16 positions agree with TRBD2. V shed 3 bases and J 3 bases; nucleotides not matched to a gene: 17. The CDR3 runs to 22 residues. CDR1 MDHEN and CDR2 SYDVKM come from the germline V gene. The CDR3 is CASSFYGDTGTSGGALYNEQFF. The CDR3 DNA follows: TGTGCCAGCAGTTTCTACGGGGACACCGGGACTAGCGGGGGGGCCCTCTACAATGAGCAGTTCTTC. Full variable domain (outside the CDR3, taken from reference TRBV28 and TRBJ2-1): DVKVTQSSRYLVKRTGEKVFLECVQDMDHENMFWYRQDPGLGLRLIYFSYDVKMKEKGDIPEGYSVSREKKERFSLILESASTNQTSMYLCASSFYGDTGTSGGALYNEQFFGPGTRLTVL.

This clonotype occurred many times. The V gene is TRBV7-2, the J gene TRBJ2-1, with D perhaps TRBD2 (5 bases). Looked up from germline, CDR1 is SGHTA and CDR2 is FQGNSA. The ends were cut back, 5 bases at V and 4 bases at J, with 15 bases in the middle. This CDR3 spans 15 amino acids. The CDR3 bases are TGTGCCAGCAGCATCGAGCGGATTATTTACAATGAGCAGTTCTTC. Encoded protein: CASSIERIIYNEQFF.

This clonotype has ten or more counts. The CDR3 region has the DNA TGCAGTGCTACACAGGGGGCGGGCCAGCCCCAGCATTTT. Its translation: CSATQGAGQPQHF. The chain uses TRBV20-1 and TRBJ1-5; 9 bases map to TRBD1. The J segment lost 7 bases and the V segment lost 4 bases, leaving 5 bases of the junction unmatched. Germline V gene lookup returns CDR1 DFQATT and CDR2 SNEGSKA (reference sequence). This CDR3 contains 13 residues.